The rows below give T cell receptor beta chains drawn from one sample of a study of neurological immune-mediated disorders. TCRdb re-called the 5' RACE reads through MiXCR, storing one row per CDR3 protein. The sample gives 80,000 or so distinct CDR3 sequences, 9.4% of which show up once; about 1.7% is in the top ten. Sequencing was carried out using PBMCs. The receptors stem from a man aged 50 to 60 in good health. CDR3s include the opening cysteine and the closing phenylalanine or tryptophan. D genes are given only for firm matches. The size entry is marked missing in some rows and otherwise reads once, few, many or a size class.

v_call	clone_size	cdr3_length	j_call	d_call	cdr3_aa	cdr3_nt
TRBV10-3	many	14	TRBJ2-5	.	CAISSGGSQETQYF	TGTGCCATCAGCTCGGGGGGCTCCCAAGAGACCCAGTACTTC
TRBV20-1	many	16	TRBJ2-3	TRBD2	CSASPTSGGAWDTQYF	TGCAGTGCGAGCCCGACTAGCGGGGGGGCCTGGGATACGCAGTATTTT
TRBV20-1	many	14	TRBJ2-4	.	CSTSDSLAKNIQYF	TGCAGTACTTCAGACAGCCTAGCCAAAAACATTCAGTACTTC
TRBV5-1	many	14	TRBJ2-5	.	CASSFSNIRETQYF	TGCGCCAGCAGCTTCTCCAACATACGAGAGACCCAGTACTTC
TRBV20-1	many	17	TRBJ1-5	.	CSARDLNLRISNQPQHF	TGCAGTGCTAGAGATTTAAATCTTCGGATTAGCAATCAGCCCCAGCATTTT
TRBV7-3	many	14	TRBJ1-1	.	CASSLTGEITEAFF	TGTGCCAGCAGCTTAACGGGAGAGATCACTGAAGCTTTCTTT
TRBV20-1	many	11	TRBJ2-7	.	CSASYSYEQYF	TGCAGTGCTAGTTACTCTTACGAGCAGTACTTC
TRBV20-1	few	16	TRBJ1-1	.	CSAGMAGARMNTEAFF	TGCAGTGCTGGAATGGCAGGCGCTCGCATGAACACTGAAGCTTTCTTT
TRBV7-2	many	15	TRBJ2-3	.	CASSSLGSNADTQYF	TGTGCCAGCAGCTCACTCGGGAGTAACGCAGATACGCAGTATTTT
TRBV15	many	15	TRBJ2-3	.	CATSRGQGAGDTQYF	TGTGCCACCAGCAGAGGGCAGGGCGCAGGGGATACGCAGTATTTT
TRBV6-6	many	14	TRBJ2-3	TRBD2	CASSRSGGAFTQYF	TGTGCCAGCAGTCGGAGCGGGGGGGCATTTACGCAGTATTTT
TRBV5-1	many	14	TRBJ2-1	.	CASSLEAGLNEQFF	TGCGCCAGCAGCTTGGAGGCGGGGCTCAATGAGCAGTTCTTC
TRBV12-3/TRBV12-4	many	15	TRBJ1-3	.	CASSLGGLSGNTIYF	TGTGCCAGCAGTTTGGGGGGATTATCTGGAAACACCATATATTTT
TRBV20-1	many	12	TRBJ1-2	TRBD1	CSARQGPSSYTF	TGCAGTGCTCGACAGGGACCAAGTAGCTACACCTTC
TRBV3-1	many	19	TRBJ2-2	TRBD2	CASSRLTGAAQRGTGELFF	TGTGCCAGCAGCCGACTCACCGGGGCGGCCCAGCGGGGCACCGGGGAGCTGTTTTTT
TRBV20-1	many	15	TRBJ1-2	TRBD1	CSARDQFRGLYGYTF	TGCAGTGCTAGAGATCAGTTTAGGGGGCTCTATGGCTACACCTTC
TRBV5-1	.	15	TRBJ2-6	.	CAIGLVVGGANVLTF	TGCGCCATCGGCTTGGTAGTGGGTGGGGCCAACGTCCTGACTTTC
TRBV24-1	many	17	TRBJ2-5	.	CATSDSPPGHIQETQYF	TGTGCCACCAGTGATTCCCCCCCTGGACATATTCAAGAGACCCAGTACTTC
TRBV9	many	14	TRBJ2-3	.	CASSPRPPGDTQYF	TGTGCCAGCAGCCCCCGACCGCCTGGGGATACGCAGTATTTT
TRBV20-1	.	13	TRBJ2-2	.	CSAGSGDTGELFF	TGCAGTGCTGGGAGCGGAGACACCGGGGAGCTGTTTTTT
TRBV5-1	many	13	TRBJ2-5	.	CASSFTNQETQYF	TGCGCCAGCAGCTTTACTAACCAAGAGACCCAGTACTTC
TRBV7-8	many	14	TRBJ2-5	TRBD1	CASSPGQVQETQYF	TGTGCCAGCAGCCCCGGACAGGTTCAAGAGACCCAGTACTTC
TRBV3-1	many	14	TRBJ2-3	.	CASSDGPGTDTQYF	TGTGCCAGCAGCGATGGGCCGGGCACAGATACGCAGTATTTT
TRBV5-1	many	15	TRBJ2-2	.	CASSEGPTNTGELFF	TGCGCCAGCAGCGAGGGACCAACGAACACCGGGGAGCTGTTTTTT
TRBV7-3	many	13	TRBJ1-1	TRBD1	CASSVTGFSEAFF	TGTGCCAGCAGCGTGACAGGGTTTTCTGAAGCTTTCTTT
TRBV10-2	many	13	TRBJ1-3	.	CASSQLGGNTIYF	TGCGCCAGCTCACAGCTTGGGGGAAACACCATATATTTT
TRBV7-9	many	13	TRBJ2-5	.	CASSLVREETQYF	TGTGCCAGCAGCTTAGTTCGGGAAGAGACCCAGTACTTC
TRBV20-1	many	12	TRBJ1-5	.	CGIGPSNQPQHF	TGCGGAATAGGTCCGAGCAATCAGCCCCAGCATTTT
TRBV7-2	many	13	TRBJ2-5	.	CASSRTVLETQYF	TGTGCCAGCAGCCGGACTGTACTCGAGACCCAGTACTTC
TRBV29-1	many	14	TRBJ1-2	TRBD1	CSAARDRGMDGYTF	TGCAGCGCAGCCCGGGACAGGGGTATGGATGGCTACACCTTC
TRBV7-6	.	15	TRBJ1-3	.	CASSLWGSSGNTIYF	TGTGCCAGCAGCCTTTGGGGGAGCTCTGGAAACACCATATATTTT